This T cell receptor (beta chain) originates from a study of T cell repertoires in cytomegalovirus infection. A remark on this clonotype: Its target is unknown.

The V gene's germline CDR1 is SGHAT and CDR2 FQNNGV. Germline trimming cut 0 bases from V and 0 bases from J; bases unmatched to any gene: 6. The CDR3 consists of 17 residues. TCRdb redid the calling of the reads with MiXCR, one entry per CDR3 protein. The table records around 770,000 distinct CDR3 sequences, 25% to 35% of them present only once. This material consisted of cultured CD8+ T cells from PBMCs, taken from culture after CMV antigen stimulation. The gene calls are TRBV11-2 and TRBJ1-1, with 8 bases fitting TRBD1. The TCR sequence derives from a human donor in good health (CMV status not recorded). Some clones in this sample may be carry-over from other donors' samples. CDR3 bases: TGTGCCAGCAGCTTAGAGGGACAGGACGTTCTGAACACTGAAGCTTTCTTT. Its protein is CASSLEGQDVLNTEAFF.